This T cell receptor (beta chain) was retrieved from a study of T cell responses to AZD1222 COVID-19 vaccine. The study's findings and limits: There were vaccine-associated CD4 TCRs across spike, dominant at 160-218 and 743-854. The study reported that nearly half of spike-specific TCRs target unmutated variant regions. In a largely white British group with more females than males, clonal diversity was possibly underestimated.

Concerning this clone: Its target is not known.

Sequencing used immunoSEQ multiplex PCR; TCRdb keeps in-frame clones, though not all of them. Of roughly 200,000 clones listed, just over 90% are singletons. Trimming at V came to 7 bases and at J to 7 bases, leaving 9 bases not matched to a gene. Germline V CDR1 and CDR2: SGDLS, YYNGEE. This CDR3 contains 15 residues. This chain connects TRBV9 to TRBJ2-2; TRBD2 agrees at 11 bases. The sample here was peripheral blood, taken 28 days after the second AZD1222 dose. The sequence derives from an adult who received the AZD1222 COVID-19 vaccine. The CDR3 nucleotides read TGTGCCAGCGCCCTACTAGCGGGAGACGTCGGGGAGCTGTTTTTT. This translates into CASALLAGDVGELFF.